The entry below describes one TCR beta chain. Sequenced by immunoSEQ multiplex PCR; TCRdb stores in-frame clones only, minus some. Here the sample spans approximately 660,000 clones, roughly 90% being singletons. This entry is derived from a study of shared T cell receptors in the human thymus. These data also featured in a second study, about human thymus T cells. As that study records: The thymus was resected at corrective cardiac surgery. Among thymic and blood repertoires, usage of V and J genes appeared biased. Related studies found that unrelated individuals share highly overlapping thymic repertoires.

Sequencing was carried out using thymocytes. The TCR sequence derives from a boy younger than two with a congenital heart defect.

The CDR3 loop is CASSIRGTGTTEAFF. DNA of the CDR3: TGTGCCAGTAGTATAAGGGGGACAGGGACCACTGAAGCTTTCTTT. The chain employs TRBV19 and TRBJ1-1; 9 bases agree with TRBD1. Trimming removed 2 bases from V and 4 bases from J; junction bases left unmatched: 5. CDR1 is LNHDA and CDR2 is SQIVND in the germline V gene (reference sequence). This CDR3 spans 15 amino acids.